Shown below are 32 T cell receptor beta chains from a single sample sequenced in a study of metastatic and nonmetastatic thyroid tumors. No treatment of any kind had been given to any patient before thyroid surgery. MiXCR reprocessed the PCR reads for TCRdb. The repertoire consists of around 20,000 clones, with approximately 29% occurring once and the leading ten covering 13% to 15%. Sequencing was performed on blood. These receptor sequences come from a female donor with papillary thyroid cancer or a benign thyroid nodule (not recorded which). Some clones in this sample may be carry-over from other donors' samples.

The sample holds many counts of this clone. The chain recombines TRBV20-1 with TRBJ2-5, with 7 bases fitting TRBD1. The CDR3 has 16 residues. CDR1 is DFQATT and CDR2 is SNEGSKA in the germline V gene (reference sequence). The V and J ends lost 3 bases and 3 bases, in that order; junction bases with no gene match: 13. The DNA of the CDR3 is TGCAGTGCTAGGCCCTTCTTGGGGACAGTCAAAGAGACCCAGTACTTC. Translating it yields CSARPFLGTVKETQYF.

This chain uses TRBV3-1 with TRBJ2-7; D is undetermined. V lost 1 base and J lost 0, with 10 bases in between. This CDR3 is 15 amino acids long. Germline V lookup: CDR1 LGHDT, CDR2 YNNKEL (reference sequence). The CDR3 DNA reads TGTGCCAGCAGCCAAGCACCCCACCACTCCTACGAGCAGTACTTC. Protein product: CASSQAPHHSYEQYF.

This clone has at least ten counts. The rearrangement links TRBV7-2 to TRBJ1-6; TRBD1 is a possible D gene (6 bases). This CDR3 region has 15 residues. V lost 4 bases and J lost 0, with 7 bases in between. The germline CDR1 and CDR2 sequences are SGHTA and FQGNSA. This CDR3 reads CASSSGASYNSPLHF. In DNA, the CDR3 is TGTGCCAGCAGCTCAGGGGCCTCCTATAATTCACCCCTCCACTTT.

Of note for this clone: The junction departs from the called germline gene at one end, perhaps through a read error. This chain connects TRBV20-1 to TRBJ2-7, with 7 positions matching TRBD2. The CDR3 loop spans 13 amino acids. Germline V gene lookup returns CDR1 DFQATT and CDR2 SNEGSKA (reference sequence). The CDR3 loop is CTAESVTSWEQYF. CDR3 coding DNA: TGCACTGCTGAGTCGGTGACTAGCTGGGAGCAGTACTTC.

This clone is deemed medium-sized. CDR3 protein: CASGQDSYEQYF. As DNA, the CDR3 is TGTGCCAGCGGACAGGATTCCTACGAGCAGTACTTC. This rearrangement joins TRBV6-4 to TRBJ2-7; TRBD1 matches at 7 bases. This CDR3 region has 12 residues. V lost 8 bases and J lost 1; bases outside the gene matches: 2. Germline V gene lookup returns CDR1 MRHNA and CDR2 SNTAGT.

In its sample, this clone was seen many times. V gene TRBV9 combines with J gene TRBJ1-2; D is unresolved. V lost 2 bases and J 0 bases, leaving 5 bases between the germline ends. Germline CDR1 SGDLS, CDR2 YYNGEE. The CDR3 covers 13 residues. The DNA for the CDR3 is TGTGCCAGCAGCGTTACCTCTAACTATGGCTACACCTTC. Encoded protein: CASSVTSNYGYTF. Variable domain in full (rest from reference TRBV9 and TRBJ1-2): DSGVTQTPKHLITATGQRVTLRCSPRSGDLSVYWYQQSLDQGLQFLIQYYNGEERAKGNILERFSAQQFPDLHSELNLSSLELGDSALYFCASSVTSNYGYTFGSGTRLTVV.

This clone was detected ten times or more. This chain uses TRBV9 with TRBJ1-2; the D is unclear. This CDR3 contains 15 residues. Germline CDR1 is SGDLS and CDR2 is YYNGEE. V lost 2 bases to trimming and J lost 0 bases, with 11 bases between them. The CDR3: CASSVADKANYGYTF. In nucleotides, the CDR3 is TGTGCCAGCAGCGTCGCGGATAAAGCTAACTATGGCTACACCTTC.

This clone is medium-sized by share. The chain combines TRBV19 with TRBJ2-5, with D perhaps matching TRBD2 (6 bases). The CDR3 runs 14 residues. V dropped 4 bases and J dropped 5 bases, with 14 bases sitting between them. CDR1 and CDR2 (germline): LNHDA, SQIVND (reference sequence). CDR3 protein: CASSTGDSWETQYF. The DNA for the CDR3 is TGTGCCAGTAGTACGGGAGACAGTTGGGAGACCCAGTACTTC.

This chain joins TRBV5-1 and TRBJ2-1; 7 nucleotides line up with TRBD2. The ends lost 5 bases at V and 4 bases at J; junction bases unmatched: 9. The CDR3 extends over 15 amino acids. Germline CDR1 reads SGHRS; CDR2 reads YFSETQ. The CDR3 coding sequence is TGCGCCAGCAGGTTAACCGGGACTACGTACAATGAGCAGTTCTTC. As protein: CASRLTGTTYNEQFF.

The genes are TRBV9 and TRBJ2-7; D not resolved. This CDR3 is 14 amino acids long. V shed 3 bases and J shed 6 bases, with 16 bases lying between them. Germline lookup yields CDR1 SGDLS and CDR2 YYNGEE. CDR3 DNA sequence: TGTGCCAGCAGCGCAGGCGACCTCGGTGGCGAGCAGTACTTC. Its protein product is CASSAGDLGGEQYF.

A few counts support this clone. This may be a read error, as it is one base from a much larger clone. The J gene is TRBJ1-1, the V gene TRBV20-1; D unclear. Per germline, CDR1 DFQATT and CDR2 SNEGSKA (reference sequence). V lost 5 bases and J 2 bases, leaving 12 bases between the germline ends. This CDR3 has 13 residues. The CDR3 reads CSAGGQPNTEAFF. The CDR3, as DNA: TGCAGTGCTGGAGGGCAGCCCAACACTGAAGCTTTCTTT.

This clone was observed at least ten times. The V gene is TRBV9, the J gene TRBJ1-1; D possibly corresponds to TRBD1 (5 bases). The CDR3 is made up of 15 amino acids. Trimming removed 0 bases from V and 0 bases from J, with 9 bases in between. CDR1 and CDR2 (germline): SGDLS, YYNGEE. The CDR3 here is CASSVVAGVNTEAFF. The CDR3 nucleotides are TGTGCCAGCAGCGTAGTAGCGGGGGTGAACACTGAAGCTTTCTTT.

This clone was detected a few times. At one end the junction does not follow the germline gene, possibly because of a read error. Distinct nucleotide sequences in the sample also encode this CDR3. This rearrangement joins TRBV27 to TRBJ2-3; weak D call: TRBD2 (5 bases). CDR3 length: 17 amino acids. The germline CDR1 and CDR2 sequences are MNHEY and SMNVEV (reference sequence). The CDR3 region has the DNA TGTGCCAGCAGTCCGACGGCTGCGGGCGCTAGCACAGATACGCAATATTTT. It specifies CASSPTAAGASTDTQYF.

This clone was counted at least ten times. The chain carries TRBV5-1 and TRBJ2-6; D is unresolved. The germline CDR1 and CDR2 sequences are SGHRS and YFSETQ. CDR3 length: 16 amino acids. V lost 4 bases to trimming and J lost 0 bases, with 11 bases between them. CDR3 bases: TGCGCCAGCAGCACCCAAATCAGCTCTGGGGCCAACGTCCTGACTTTC. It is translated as CASSTQISSGANVLTF. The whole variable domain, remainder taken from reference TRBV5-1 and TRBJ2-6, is KAGVTQTPRYLIKTRGQQVTLSCSPISGHRSVSWYQQTPGQGLQFLFEYFSETQRNKGNFPGRFSGRQFSNSRSEMNVSTLELGDSALYLCASSTQISSGANVLTFGAGSRLTVL.

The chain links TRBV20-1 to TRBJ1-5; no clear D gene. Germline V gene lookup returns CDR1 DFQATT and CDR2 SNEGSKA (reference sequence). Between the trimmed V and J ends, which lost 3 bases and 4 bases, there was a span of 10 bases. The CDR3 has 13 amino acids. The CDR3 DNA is TGCAGTGCTAGGACGGCGGGTAATCAGCCCCAGCATTTT. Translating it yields CSARTAGNQPQHF.

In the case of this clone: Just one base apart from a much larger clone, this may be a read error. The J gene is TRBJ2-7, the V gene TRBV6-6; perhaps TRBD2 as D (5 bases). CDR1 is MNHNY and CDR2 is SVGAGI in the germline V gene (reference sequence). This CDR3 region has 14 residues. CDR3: CSSSYSPGRDEQYF. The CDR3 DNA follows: TGTTCCAGCAGTTACTCGCCGGGAAGGGACGAGCAGTACTTC.

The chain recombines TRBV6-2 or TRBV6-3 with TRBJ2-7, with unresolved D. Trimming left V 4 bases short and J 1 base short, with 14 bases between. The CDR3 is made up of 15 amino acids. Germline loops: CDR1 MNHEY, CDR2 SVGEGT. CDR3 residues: CASSSWASQSYEQYF. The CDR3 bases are TGTGCCAGCAGTTCCTGGGCTAGTCAATCCTACGAGCAGTACTTC.

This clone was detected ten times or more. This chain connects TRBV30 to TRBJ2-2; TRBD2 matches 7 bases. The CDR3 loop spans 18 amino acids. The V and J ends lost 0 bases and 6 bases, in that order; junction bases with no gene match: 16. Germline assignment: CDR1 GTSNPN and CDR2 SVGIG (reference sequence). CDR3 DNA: TGTGCCTGGAGTGTACCCGGGGGGTTGAGGGATTCGGCCGGGGAGCTGTTTTTT. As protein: CAWSVPGGLRDSAGELFF.

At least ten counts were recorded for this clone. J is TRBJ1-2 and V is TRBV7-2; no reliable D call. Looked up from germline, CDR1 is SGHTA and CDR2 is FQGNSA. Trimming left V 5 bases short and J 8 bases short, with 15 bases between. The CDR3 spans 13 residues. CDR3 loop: CASSPPGSVGYTF. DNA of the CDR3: TGTGCCAGCAGCCCACCCGGGTCGGTGGGCTACACCTTC.

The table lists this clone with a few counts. CDR3 sequence (DNA): TGTGCCAGCAGTGAAGGCCAGGGTATCGACGAGCAGTACTTC. It is translated as CASSEGQGIDEQYF. V gene TRBV2 combines with J gene TRBJ2-7; TRBD1 might be the D (5 bases). The CDR3 loop spans 14 amino acids. V was pared by 1 base and J by 5 bases, with 12 bases between. CDR1 and CDR2 (germline): SNHLY, FYNNEI.

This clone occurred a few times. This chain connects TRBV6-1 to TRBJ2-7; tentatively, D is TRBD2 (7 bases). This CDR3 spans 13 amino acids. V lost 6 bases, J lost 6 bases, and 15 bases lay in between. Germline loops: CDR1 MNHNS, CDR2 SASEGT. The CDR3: CASRNPGGAEQYF. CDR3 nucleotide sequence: TGTGCCAGCAGAAACCCTGGGGGGGCCGAGCAGTACTTC.

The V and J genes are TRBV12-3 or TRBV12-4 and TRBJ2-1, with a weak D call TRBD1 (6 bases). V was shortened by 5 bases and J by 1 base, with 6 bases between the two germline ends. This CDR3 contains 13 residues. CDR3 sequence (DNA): TGTGCCAGCAGTAGGGGGTCCTACAATGAGCAGTTCTTC. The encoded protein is CASSRGSYNEQFF.

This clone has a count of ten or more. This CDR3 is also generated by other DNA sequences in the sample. The CDR3 nucleotides are TGTGCCAGCTCGATGGGACATTCGAACACTGAAGCTTTCTTT. This gives the protein CASSMGHSNTEAFF. This sequence joins TRBV18 and TRBJ1-1, with D possibly being TRBD1 (6 bases). The CDR3 contains 14 residues. V lost 6 bases, J lost 1 base, and 12 bases lay in between. Germline lookup yields CDR1 KGHSH and CDR2 LQKENI. The full variable domain, rest sourced from reference TRBV18 and TRBJ1-1, is NAGVMQNPRHLVRRRGQEARLRCSPMKGHSHVYWYRQLPEEGLKFMVYLQKENIIDESGMPKERFSAEFPKEGPSILRIQQVVRGDSAAYFCASSMGHSNTEAFFGQGTRLTVV.

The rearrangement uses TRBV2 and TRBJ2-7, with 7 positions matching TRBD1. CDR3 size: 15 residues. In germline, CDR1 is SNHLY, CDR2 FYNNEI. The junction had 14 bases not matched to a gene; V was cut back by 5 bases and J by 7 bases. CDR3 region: CASSPEGARAAEQYF. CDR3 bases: TGTGCCAGCAGTCCCGAGGGGGCGCGGGCGGCGGAGCAGTACTTC.

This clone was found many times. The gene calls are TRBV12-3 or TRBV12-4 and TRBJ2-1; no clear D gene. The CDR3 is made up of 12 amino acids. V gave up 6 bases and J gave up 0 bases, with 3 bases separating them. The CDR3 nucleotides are TGTGCCAGCAGGAACTCCTACAATGAGCAGTTCTTC. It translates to CASRNSYNEQFF.

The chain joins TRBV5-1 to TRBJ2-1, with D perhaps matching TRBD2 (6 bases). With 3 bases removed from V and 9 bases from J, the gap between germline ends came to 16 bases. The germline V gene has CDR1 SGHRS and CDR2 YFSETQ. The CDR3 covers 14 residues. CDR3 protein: CASSSRSFGGEQFF. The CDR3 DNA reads TGCGCCAGCAGCTCAAGGAGTTTCGGGGGTGAGCAGTTCTTC.

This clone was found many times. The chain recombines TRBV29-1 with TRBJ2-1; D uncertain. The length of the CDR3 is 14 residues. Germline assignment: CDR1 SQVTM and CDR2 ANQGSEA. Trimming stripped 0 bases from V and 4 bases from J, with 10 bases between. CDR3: CSVEDQERYNEQFF. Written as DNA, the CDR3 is TGCAGCGTTGAAGATCAGGAGAGATACAATGAGCAGTTCTTC.

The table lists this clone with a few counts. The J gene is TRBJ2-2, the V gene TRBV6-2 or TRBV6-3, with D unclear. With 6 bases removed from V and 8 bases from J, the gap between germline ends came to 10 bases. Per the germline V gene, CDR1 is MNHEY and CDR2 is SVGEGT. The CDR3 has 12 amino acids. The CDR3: CASSPFIGELFF. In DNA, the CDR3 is TGTGCCAGCAGCCCGTTTATAGGGGAGCTGTTTTTT.

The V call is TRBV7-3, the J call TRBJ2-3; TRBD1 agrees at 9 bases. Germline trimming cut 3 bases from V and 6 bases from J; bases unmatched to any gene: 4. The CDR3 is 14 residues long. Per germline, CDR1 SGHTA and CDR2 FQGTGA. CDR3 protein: CASSFSQGADTQYF. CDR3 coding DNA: TGTGCCAGCAGCTTTTCACAGGGGGCGGATACGCAGTATTTT. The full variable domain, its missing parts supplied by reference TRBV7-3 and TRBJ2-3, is GAGVSQTPSNKVTEKGKYVELRCDPISGHTALYWYRQSLGQGPEFLIYFQGTGAADDSGLPNDRFFAVRPEGSVSTLKIQRTERGDSAVYLCASSFSQGADTQYFGPGTRLTVL.

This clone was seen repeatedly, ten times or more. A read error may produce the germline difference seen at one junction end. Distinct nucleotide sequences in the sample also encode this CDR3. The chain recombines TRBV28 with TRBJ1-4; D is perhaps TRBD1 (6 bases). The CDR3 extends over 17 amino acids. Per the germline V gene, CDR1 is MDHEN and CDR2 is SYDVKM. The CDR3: CASSLEGGEATNEKLFF. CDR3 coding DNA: TGTGCCAGTAGTTTGGAGGGGGGGGAAGCAACTAATGAAAAACTGTTTTTT.

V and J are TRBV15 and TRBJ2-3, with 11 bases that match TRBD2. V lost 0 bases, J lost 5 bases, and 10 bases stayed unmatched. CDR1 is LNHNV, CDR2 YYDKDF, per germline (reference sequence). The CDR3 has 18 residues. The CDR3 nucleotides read TGTGCCACCAGCAGAGATACTCTAGCGGGAGGAGAGCGAGATACGCAGTATTTT. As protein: CATSRDTLAGGERDTQYF.

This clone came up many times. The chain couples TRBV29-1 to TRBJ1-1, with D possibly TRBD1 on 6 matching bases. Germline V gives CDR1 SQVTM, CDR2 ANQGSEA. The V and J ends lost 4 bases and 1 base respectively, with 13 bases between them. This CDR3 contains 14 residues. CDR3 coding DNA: TGCAGCGTTGCTCACAGGGCCCAGAACACTGAAGCTTTCTTT. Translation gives CSVAHRAQNTEAFF.